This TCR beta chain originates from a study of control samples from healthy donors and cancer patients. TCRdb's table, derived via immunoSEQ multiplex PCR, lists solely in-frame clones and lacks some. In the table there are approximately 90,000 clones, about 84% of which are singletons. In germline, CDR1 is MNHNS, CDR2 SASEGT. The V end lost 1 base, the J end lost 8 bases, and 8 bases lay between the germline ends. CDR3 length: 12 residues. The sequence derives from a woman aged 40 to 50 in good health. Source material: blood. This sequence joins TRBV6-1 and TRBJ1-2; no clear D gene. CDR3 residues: CASSEVGLGYTF. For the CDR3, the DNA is TGTGCCAGCAGTGAAGTTGGTCTGGGCTACACCTTC.